These 27 T cell receptor beta chains were all obtained from the same sample, sequenced in a study of T cells in Graves' hyperthyroidism and ophthalmopathy. Amplified TCR beta CDR3 regions derived from RNA transcripts. HTBI primers were used for first-round RT-PCR of the TCR CDR3. Via MiXCR, TCRdb re-called the multiplex PCR reads, giving one row per CDR3 protein. The sample yields about 720,000 distinct CDR3 sequences, roughly 17% seen once. Sequencing used blood. The receptors were sampled from a young man with Graves' hyperthyroidism.

The V call is TRBV7-9, the J call TRBJ2-1; 10 bases match TRBD1. Germline V gene data show CDR1 as SEHNR and CDR2 as FQNEAQ (reference sequence). The CDR3 spans 17 residues. V lost 4 bases to trimming and J lost 7 bases; unmatched junction nucleotides: 13. The CDR3 region is CASSSLPGTGAGNEQFF. In DNA, the CDR3 is TGTGCCAGCAGCTCGCTACCCGGGACAGGGGCGGGAAATGAGCAGTTCTTC. The variable domain in full, with the rest retrieved from reference TRBV7-9 and TRBJ2-1, is DTGVSQNPRHKITKRGQNVTFRCDPISEHNRLYWYRQTLGQGPEFLTYFQNEAQLEKSRLLSDRFSAERPKGSFSTLEIQRTEQGDSAMYLCASSSLPGTGAGNEQFFGPGTRLTVL.

Regarding this clonotype: The junction departs from germline at one end; a sequencing error may be responsible. The rearrangement uses TRBV7-9 and TRBJ2-1; D gene unclear. Germline V gives CDR1 SEHNR, CDR2 FQNEAQ (reference sequence). CDR3 length equals 14 residues. The CDR3 sequence: CVSSSWTASDEQFF. The DNA of the CDR3 is TGTGTCAGCAGCTCGTGGACGGCTTCCGATGAGCAGTTCTTC.

V is TRBV9 and J is TRBJ2-1; D may be TRBD1 (5 bases). The length of the CDR3 is 12 residues. CDR1 is SGDLS, CDR2 YYNGEE, per germline. V gave up 8 bases and J gave up 8 bases, with 14 bases separating them. CDR3 sequence: CASSPQGHEQFF. The CDR3 DNA is TGTGCCAGTAGCCCCCAGGGTCATGAGCAGTTCTTC.

This clonotype was recorded many times. The V and J genes are TRBV18 and TRBJ2-7, with D hard to call. Trimming took off 3 bases at V and 5 bases at J, with 8 bases between the two ends. This CDR3 comprises 12 residues. The germline V gene encodes CDR1 KGHSH and CDR2 LQKENI. This CDR3 reads CASSPTRDEQYF. CDR3 DNA: TGTGCCAGCTCACCTACCAGAGACGAGCAGTACTTC.

The J gene is TRBJ2-7, the V gene TRBV13; D is uncertain. CDR3 length equals 13 residues. Germline-derived CDR1 and CDR2 are PRHDT and FYEKMQ (reference sequence). Trimming cost V 5 bases and J 2 bases, with 10 bases left between them. As DNA, the CDR3 is TGTGCCAGCAGCCCGGACCCGACCTACGAGCAGTACTTC. Its protein product is CASSPDPTYEQYF.

This clonotype has ten or more counts. The V call is TRBV11-3, the J call TRBJ2-1; 8 nucleotides agree with TRBD2. J gave up 5 bases and V 8 bases, and 8 bases lay outside the gene matches. CDR3 length equals 14 residues. Germline V lookup: CDR1 SGHNT, CDR2 YENEEA. Written as DNA, the CDR3 is TGTGCCAGCGAGCGGGAGATGAGAGACAATGAGCAGTTCTTC. Translated, it gives CASEREMRDNEQFF.

The V call is TRBV5-1, the J call TRBJ2-5; the match to TRBD1 covers 7 bases. With V trimmed by 4 bases and J by 0 bases, 12 bases remained unmatched. The CDR3 length is 17 residues. The germline V gene has CDR1 SGHRS and CDR2 YFSETQ. CDR3 coding DNA: TGCGCCAGCAGCCCGGGGTGGGGACAGTTGAACCAAGAGACCCAGTACTTC. Translating it yields CASSPGWGQLNQETQYF.

This clonotype was observed at least ten times. The chain couples TRBV24-1 to TRBJ1-1; 8 bases agree with TRBD1. From germline, CDR1 is KGHDR and CDR2 SFDVKD. CDR3 length: 15 residues. The junction had 7 bases not matched to a gene; V was cut back by 4 bases and J by 4 bases. The DNA for the CDR3 is TGTGCCACCAGTGACTCAAGACAGGGGAGCACTGAAGCTTTCTTT. This sequence encodes CATSDSRQGSTEAFF.

This clonotype appeared many times. The chain employs TRBV7-2 and TRBJ2-7; TRBD2 matches at 7 bases. The CDR3 has 15 residues. With V trimmed by 5 bases and J by 2 bases, 9 bases remained unmatched. Germline loops: CDR1 SGHTA, CDR2 FQGNSA. The CDR3 sequence is CASSPLLALTYEQYF. For the CDR3, the DNA is TGTGCCAGCAGCCCCCTACTAGCGTTGACCTACGAGCAGTACTTC.

The chain's CDR3 is CAWRGTKSGGSYNSPLHF. CDR3 DNA sequence: TGTGCCTGGCGTGGGACCAAATCAGGAGGATCCTATAATTCACCCCTCCACTTT. The chain joins TRBV30 to TRBJ1-6, with D possibly TRBD1 on 5 matching bases. CDR1 is GTSNPN, CDR2 SVGIG, per germline (reference sequence). Trimming left V 5 bases short and J 1 base short, with 21 bases between. This CDR3 region has 18 residues.

This clonotype has a handful of counts. The V gene is TRBV12-5, the J gene TRBJ2-3, with no clear D. Between the trimmed V and J ends, which lost 6 bases and 8 bases, there was a span of 15 bases. There are 13 residues in the CDR3. Germline assignment: CDR1 LGHNT and CDR2 FRNRAP. The CDR3 DNA reads TGTGCTAGTGGGTATTCCGGGCCCGGTACGCAGTATTTT. Translated, it gives CASGYSGPGTQYF.

V is TRBV20-1 and J is TRBJ2-2, with TRBD2 matching 8 bases. This CDR3 comprises 16 residues. CDR1 is DFQATT and CDR2 is SNEGSKA in the germline V gene (reference sequence). Losses at the gene ends were 5 bases for V and 1 base for J; bases not matched to a gene: 9. Here the CDR3 DNA reads TGCAGTGCTGGAGGGCGACTAGCGTTGAACACCGGGGAGCTGTTTTTT. This gives the protein CSAGGRLALNTGELFF.

This clonotype was counted at least ten times. The junction departs from the called germline gene at one end, perhaps through a read error. V gene TRBV29-1 combines with J gene TRBJ2-1; D possibly uses TRBD1 or TRBD2 (5 bases each). The CDR3 runs to 14 residues. The germline V gene has CDR1 SQVTM and CDR2 ANQGSEA. In DNA form, the CDR3 reads TGCAGCGTTGAAGCCCTAAGAGCGGACAAGGAGCAGTTCTTC. Its protein product is CSVEALRADKEQFF.

This clonotype showed up just a few times. The V and J genes are TRBV4-2 and TRBJ2-7, with 7 bases fitting TRBD2. The CDR3 length is 16 residues. The germline CDR1 and CDR2 sequences are LGHNA and YNFKEQ. The ends lost 4 bases at V and 7 bases at J; junction bases unmatched: 16. Here the CDR3 DNA reads TGTGCCAGCAGCCCAATCGGAGTGGGAGGGCCGGGGGAGCAGTACTTC. The encoded protein is CASSPIGVGGPGEQYF.

This clonotype was detected ten times or more. The J gene is TRBJ2-6, the V gene TRBV11-2, with D possibly TRBD1 on 6 matching bases. CDR3 length equals 15 residues. Germline V gives CDR1 SGHAT, CDR2 FQNNGV. The germline V and J ends were trimmed by 5 bases and 4 bases, with 12 bases remaining between them. CDR3 bases: TGTGCCAGCAGCCGACAGGCCGGCGGGGCCAACGTCCTGACTTTC. It translates to CASSRQAGGANVLTF.

V usage is TRBV24-1 and J usage is TRBJ2-2; 8 nucleotides align to TRBD1. V was clipped by 5 bases and J by 6 bases; unmatched bases: 7. Germline CDR1 is KGHDR and CDR2 is SFDVKD. The CDR3 spans 15 residues. DNA of the CDR3: TGTGCCACCAGTGCCCCCCTGACAGGGGCCGGGGAGCTGTTTTTT. This encodes CATSAPLTGAGELFF.

This clonotype was seen ten or more times. The chain uses TRBV2 and TRBJ2-5; TRBD1 matches 9 bases. The CDR3 consists of 15 residues. Trimming removed 5 bases from V and 3 bases from J; junction bases left unmatched: 7. Germline V gene lookup returns CDR1 SNHLY and CDR2 FYNNEI. For the CDR3, the DNA is TGTGCCAGCAGTACAGGGGGCAGGGGGAAAGAGACCCAGTACTTC. It specifies CASSTGGRGKETQYF.

Many counts were recorded for this clonotype. The V and J genes are TRBV28 and TRBJ2-1, with D possibly being TRBD1 or TRBD2 (5 bases each). With 2 bases removed from V and 7 bases from J, the gap between germline ends came to 15 bases. Per germline, CDR1 MDHEN and CDR2 SYDVKM. CDR3 length equals 15 residues. CDR3: CASSLRPHGTNEQFF. CDR3 bases: TGTGCCAGCAGTTTAAGACCCCACGGGACGAATGAGCAGTTCTTC.

The chain joins TRBV24-1 to TRBJ2-5; TRBD2 might be the D (5 bases). The CDR3 has 15 residues. The germline V gene encodes CDR1 KGHDR and CDR2 SFDVKD. Trimming removed 4 bases from V and 5 bases from J, with 16 bases in between. CDR3 protein: CATSELDSTTETQYF. CDR3 DNA sequence: TGTGCCACCAGTGAGCTGGACTCTACGACGGAGACCCAGTACTTC.

This clonotype has ten or more counts. The chain has TRBV6-2 or TRBV6-3 and TRBJ2-1, with 8 bases identical to TRBD2. The CDR3 length is 16 residues. Germline V gene lookup returns CDR1 MNHEY and CDR2 SVGEGT. Losses at the gene ends were 6 bases for V and 4 bases for J; bases not matched to a gene: 11. The CDR3 nucleotides are TGTGCCAGCAGCCATCCCGCGCGCGGGGGGTACAATGAGCAGTTCTTC. It specifies CASSHPARGGYNEQFF.

This clonotype was recorded many times. This chain uses TRBV19 with TRBJ2-5, with D possibly matching TRBD2 (6 bases). This CDR3 spans 14 amino acids. The V end lost 6 bases, the J end lost 2 bases, and 13 bases lay between the germline ends. Germline V gives CDR1 LNHDA, CDR2 SQIVND (reference sequence). DNA for the CDR3: TGTGCCAGTAGCAATCAGGCGGGACAAGAGACCCAGTACTTC. This translates into CASSNQAGQETQYF.

The chain has TRBV27 and TRBJ2-1; maybe TRBD1 (5 bases). The V gene's germline CDR1 is MNHEY and CDR2 SMNVEV (reference sequence). Between the trimmed V and J ends, which lost 4 bases and 7 bases, there was a span of 8 bases. The CDR3 is 12 amino acids. CDR3 protein: CASSSAGNEQFF. In nucleotides, the CDR3 is TGTGCCAGCAGTTCGGCAGGGAATGAGCAGTTCTTC.

The table lists this clonotype with many counts. This chain connects TRBV6-1 to TRBJ1-5; D not resolved. The germline V gene encodes CDR1 MNHNS and CDR2 SASEGT. This CDR3 is 14 amino acids long. The ends were cut back, 8 bases at V and 7 bases at J, with 18 bases in the middle. Here the CDR3 DNA reads TGTGCCAGCTTAGAGGCACAGCGTGGACAGCCCCAGCATTTT. The encoded protein is CASLEAQRGQPQHF.

The rearrangement links TRBV5-4 to TRBJ2-3; D not resolved. Germline assignment: CDR1 SGHNT and CDR2 YYREEE (reference sequence). V was shortened by 6 bases and J by 3 bases, with 11 bases between the two germline ends. CDR3 length: 13 amino acids. The CDR3 loop is CASTIWQTDTQYF. CDR3 nucleotides: TGTGCCAGCACCATCTGGCAGACAGATACGCAGTATTTT.

With respect to this clonotype: At one end, the junction sequence differs from germline, possibly due to a read error. The gene calls are TRBV19 and TRBJ2-2, with TRBD2 as a possible D gene (5 bases). CDR1 and CDR2 from the germline V gene are LNHDA and SQIVND (reference sequence). The CDR3 totals 17 residues. The CDR3 DNA follows: TGTGCCAGTAGTATAGTCTTCCTGGGCAGCTACACCGGGGAGCTGGTTTTT. Translated, it gives CASSIVFLGSYTGELVF. The full variable domain, its missing parts supplied by reference TRBV19 and TRBJ2-2, is DGGITQSPKYLFRKEGQNVTLSCEQNLNHDAMYWYRQDPGQGLRLIYYSQIVNDFQKGDIAEGYSVSREKKESFPLTVTSAQKNPTAFYLCASSIVFLGSYTGELVFGEGSRLTVL.

The gene calls are TRBV5-1 and TRBJ2-1; a possible D gene is TRBD2 (6 bases). V shed 5 bases and J shed 8 bases, with 20 bases lying between them. CDR1 and CDR2 (germline): SGHRS, YFSETQ. The CDR3 sequence is 15 residues long. CDR3 sequence: CASSSQLEGLYEQFF. The CDR3 coding sequence is TGCGCCAGCAGTTCGCAACTGGAGGGCCTATATGAGCAGTTCTTC.

This clonotype was observed at least ten times. The chain joins TRBV2 to TRBJ2-1, with 7 positions matching TRBD1. V shed 4 bases, J shed 4 bases, and the junction held 4 bases outside the gene matches. This CDR3 has 14 residues. Germline CDR1 SNHLY, CDR2 FYNNEI. The CDR3: CASSGDSLYNEQFF. The CDR3 DNA follows: TGTGCCAGCAGTGGGGACAGCCTATACAATGAGCAGTTCTTC.